Sequencing of this T cell receptor beta chain was carried out in a study of T cell responses to AZD1222 COVID-19 vaccine. Here immunoSEQ multiplex PCR was the method, and the copy in TCRdb shows in-frame clones only, minus some. The sample contains 24,000 or so clones, roughly 87% of which appear only once. There are 12 residues in the CDR3. Trimming took 6 bases from V and 3 from J, leaving 6 bases between them. Per germline, CDR1 MDHEN and CDR2 SYDVKM. This receptor was taken from an adult who received the AZD1222 COVID-19 vaccine. The sequenced sample was peripheral blood, obtained 28 days after the second AZD1222 dose. The chain couples TRBV28 to TRBJ1-5; D gene uncertain. The DNA for the CDR3 is TGTGCCAGCAGCTCTCCCAATCAGCCCCAGCATTTT. Translation: CASSSPNQPQHF.